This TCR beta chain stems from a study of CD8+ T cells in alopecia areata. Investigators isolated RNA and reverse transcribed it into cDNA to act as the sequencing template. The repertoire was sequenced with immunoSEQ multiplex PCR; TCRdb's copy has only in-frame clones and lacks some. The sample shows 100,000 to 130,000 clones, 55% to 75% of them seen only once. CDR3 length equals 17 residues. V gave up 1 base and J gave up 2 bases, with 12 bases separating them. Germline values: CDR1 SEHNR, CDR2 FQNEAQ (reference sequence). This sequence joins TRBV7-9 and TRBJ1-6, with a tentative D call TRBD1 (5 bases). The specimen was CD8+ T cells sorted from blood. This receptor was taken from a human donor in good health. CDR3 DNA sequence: TGTGCCAGCAGCTTAGGGGACGGGAGACCCTATAATTCACCCCTCCACTTT. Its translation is CASSLGDGRPYNSPLHF. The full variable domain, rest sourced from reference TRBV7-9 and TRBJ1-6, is DTGVSQNPRHKITKRGQNVTFRCDPISEHNRLYWYRQTLGQGPEFLTYFQNEAQLEKSRLLSDRFSAERPKGSFSTLEIQRTEQGDSAMYLCASSLGDGRPYNSPLHFGNGTRLTVT.